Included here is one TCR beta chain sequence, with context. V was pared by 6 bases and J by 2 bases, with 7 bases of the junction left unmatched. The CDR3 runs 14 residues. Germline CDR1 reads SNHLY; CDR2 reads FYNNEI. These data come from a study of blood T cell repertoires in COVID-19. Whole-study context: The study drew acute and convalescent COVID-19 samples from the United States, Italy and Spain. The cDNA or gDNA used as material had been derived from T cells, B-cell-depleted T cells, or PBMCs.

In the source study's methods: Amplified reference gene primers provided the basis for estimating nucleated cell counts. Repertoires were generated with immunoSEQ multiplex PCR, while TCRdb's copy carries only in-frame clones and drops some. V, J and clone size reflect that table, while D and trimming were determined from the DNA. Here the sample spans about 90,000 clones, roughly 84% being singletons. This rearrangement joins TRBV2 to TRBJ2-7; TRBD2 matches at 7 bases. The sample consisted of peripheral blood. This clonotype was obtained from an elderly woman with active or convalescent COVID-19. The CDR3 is CASSHRDYTYEQYF. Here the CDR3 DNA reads TGTGCCAGCAGCCACCGGGACTACACCTACGAGCAGTACTTC.